This T cell receptor (beta chain) appears in the sequencing data of a study of blood T cell repertoires in COVID-19. About the research overall: Some COVID-19 samples were acute and others convalescent; all came from the United States, Italy and Spain.

The ends were cut back, 4 bases at V and 4 bases at J, with 15 bases in the middle. Germline-derived CDR1 and CDR2 are SGHKS and YYEKEE (reference sequence). The length of the CDR3 is 16 residues. Original analysis: The assay estimated nucleated cells by amplifying reference gene primers. Here immunoSEQ multiplex PCR was the method, and the copy in TCRdb shows in-frame clones only, minus some. D and trimming were read from the DNA, whereas the V and J calls and clone size are those reported in that table. The sample has some 530,000 clones; roughly nine tenths are singletons. Cohorts were based on clinical histories the participants reported. Before being deemed recovered, Cohort 3 donors had two negative PCRs, clearance, or symptom resolution.

Source material: PBMCs or T cells enriched from blood (not recorded which). This TCR was recovered from a woman aged 60-70 years who had recovered from COVID-19. This chain links TRBV5-5 with TRBJ1-6; no definite D call. The chain's CDR3 is CASSPQHGGYNSPLHF. CDR3 sequence (DNA): TGTGCCAGCAGCCCACAGCACGGAGGTTATAATTCACCCCTCCACTTT. Together with reference TRBV5-5 and TRBJ1-6, the CDR3 gives the full variable domain: DAGVTQSPTHLIKTRGQQVTLRCSPISGHKSVSWYQQVLGQGPQFIFQYYEKEERGRGNFPDRFSARQFPNYSSELNVNALLLGDSALYLCASSPQHGGYNSPLHFGNGTRLTVT.